Listed below are T cell receptor beta chains from one sample, sequenced in a study of spatial heterogeneity in lung cancer. MiXCR, run by TCRdb on the 5' RACE reads, gives a single entry per CDR3 protein. This sample has 15,000 to 20,000 distinct CDR3 sequences, with around 19% found just once. The starting material was PBMCs, obtained at surgery. The receptors shown here come from a male donor with early-stage non-small cell lung cancer. Both conserved end residues are part of each CDR3. A D gene is named only where the DNA matches it firmly. Some rows mark clone size as missing; the rest say once, few, many or name a class of expanded clone.

V gene: TRBV6-4; clone size: few; J gene: TRBJ2-2; D gene: TRBD1; CDR3 DNA: TGTGCCAGCAAAGGACAGGCAACCGGGGAGCTGTTTTTT; CDR3 protein: CASKGQATGELFF
V gene: TRBV7-9; clone size: many; J gene: TRBJ1-1; D gene: .; CDR3 DNA: TGTGCCAGCAGGCGCGACATGAACACTGAAGCTTTCTTT; CDR3 protein: CASRRDMNTEAFF
V gene: TRBV6-6; clone size: many; J gene: TRBJ1-2; D gene: .; CDR3 DNA: TGTGCCAGCAGACGGACGGGCTATGGCTACACCTTC; CDR3 protein: CASRRTGYGYTF
V gene: TRBV7-9; clone size: medium-sized; J gene: TRBJ2-7; D gene: .; CDR3 DNA: TGTGCCAGCAGCTCGAACAGGGAGCAGTACTTC; CDR3 protein: CASSSNREQYF
V gene: TRBV19; clone size: few; J gene: TRBJ2-3; D gene: .; CDR3 DNA: TGTGCCAGTAGTGACCCCGACAGGGGAGGGACAGATACGCAGTATTTT; CDR3 protein: CASSDPDRGGTDTQYF
V gene: TRBV4-1; clone size: .; J gene: TRBJ2-3; D gene: .; CDR3 DNA: TGCGCCAGCAGCCAAGTTCACTTAGTTTACACAGATACGCAGTATTTT; CDR3 protein: CASSQVHLVYTDTQYF
V gene: TRBV12-3/TRBV12-4; clone size: .; J gene: TRBJ2-7; D gene: TRBD1; CDR3 DNA: TGTGCCAGCAGTCCGGGACAGGGGGCCTACGAGCAGTACTTC; CDR3 protein: CASSPGQGAYEQYF
V gene: TRBV6-6; clone size: many; J gene: TRBJ1-4; D gene: TRBD1; CDR3 DNA: TGTGCCAGCAGGCCAGGGGGGGAAAAACTGTTTTTT; CDR3 protein: CASRPGGEKLFF
V gene: TRBV7-8; clone size: .; J gene: TRBJ2-7; D gene: .; CDR3 DNA: TGTGCCAGCAGCTTCGTCGGGTCCTACGAGCAGTACTTC; CDR3 protein: CASSFVGSYEQYF
V gene: TRBV19; clone size: few; J gene: TRBJ1-1; D gene: .; CDR3 DNA: TGTGCCAGTAGTATGCGGATGCCAATCGCTGAAGCTTTCTTT; CDR3 protein: CASSMRMPIAEAFF
V gene: TRBV27; clone size: medium-sized; J gene: TRBJ1-2; D gene: TRBD1; CDR3 DNA: TGTGCCAGCAGTCCCCACCAGAGACAGGGTCGCTATGGCTACACCTTC; CDR3 protein: CASSPHQRQGRYGYTF
V gene: TRBV6-6; clone size: many; J gene: TRBJ2-5; D gene: .; CDR3 DNA: TGTGCCAGCAGTACACCTACCTGGTGGGCAGACCAAGAGACCCAGTACTTC; CDR3 protein: CASSTPTWWADQETQYF
V gene: TRBV6-5; clone size: few; J gene: TRBJ1-6; D gene: .; CDR3 DNA: TGTGCCAGCAGTTACGGGGGCCCGCCTAATTCACCCCTCCACTTT; CDR3 protein: CASSYGGPPNSPLHF
V gene: TRBV6-2/TRBV6-3; clone size: .; J gene: TRBJ2-2; D gene: TRBD1; CDR3 DNA: TGTGCCAGCAGTCAACAGGGGGTCCACGGGGAGCTGTTTTTT; CDR3 protein: CASSQQGVHGELFF
V gene: TRBV7-3; clone size: many; J gene: TRBJ1-1; D gene: .; CDR3 DNA: TGTGCCAGCAGCTCCGAGACAGCCGGTACTGAAGCTTTCTTT; CDR3 protein: CASSSETAGTEAFF
V gene: TRBV5-1; clone size: few; J gene: TRBJ2-7; D gene: TRBD1; CDR3 DNA: TGCGCCAGCAGCTCGGACCCGGGGACAGGGTCAAGCGAGCAGTACTTC; CDR3 protein: CASSSDPGTGSSEQYF
V gene: TRBV18; clone size: medium-sized; J gene: TRBJ2-5; D gene: .; CDR3 DNA: TGTGCCAGCTCACCGATTGGGGCAGGGATGGAAAAGACCCAGTACTTC; CDR3 protein: CASSPIGAGMEKTQYF
V gene: TRBV18; clone size: .; J gene: TRBJ1-5; D gene: .; CDR3 DNA: TGTGCCAGCTCACCAGGGGACGGAAATCAGCCCCAGCATTTT; CDR3 protein: CASSPGDGNQPQHF
V gene: TRBV9; clone size: .; J gene: TRBJ1-1; D gene: .; CDR3 DNA: TGTGCCAGCAGCTCCCTGCTGCTTAACACTGAAGCTTTCTTT; CDR3 protein: CASSSLLLNTEAFF
V gene: TRBV3-1; clone size: .; J gene: TRBJ2-7; D gene: .; CDR3 DNA: TGTGCCAGCAGCCCCCTGACGGGACCGATCGAGCAGTACTTC; CDR3 protein: CASSPLTGPIEQYF